This TCR beta chain comes out of a study of beta chain features in type 1 diabetes. To note about this clone: What it binds is not known.

Study-wide findings and caveats: Moderate but significant shortening of TCRB CDR3s was recorded in all four CD4+ subsets from Type 1 diabetes patients. Type 1 diabetes patients showed fewer insertions and more deletions at VDJ junctions. Short templates might get an advantage during PCR, and this would be equal in patients and controls.

This CDR3 comprises 15 residues. Trimming cost V 0 bases and J 4 bases, with 13 bases left between them. Germline CDR1 is SGDLS and CDR2 is YYNGEE. What was sequenced were expressed TCRB transcripts, since all of the isolated RNA had been reverse transcribed. Roughly 3.5 million reads per sample were averaged for naive, central memory and regulatory samples. Produced via immunoSEQ multiplex PCR; TCRdb's table is partial and in-frame only. This sample yields about 160,000 clones, of which around 8% are seen a single time; around 0.9% belongs to the top ten. V is TRBV9 and J is TRBJ1-2, with a weak D call TRBD1 (5 bases). The material sequenced was central memory CD4+ T cells from blood. The receptor's source is a woman in her thirties or forties with type 1 diabetes. CDR3 amino acids: CASSVEVTATYGYTF. The CDR3 DNA follows: TGTGCCAGCAGCGTAGAAGTGACAGCGACCTATGGCTACACCTTC.